The clone carrying this T cell receptor beta chain qualifies as medium-sized. This sample is part of a study of T cells after yellow fever vaccination. CDR3 length: 15 amino acids. Trimming removed 2 bases from V and 7 bases from J, with 16 bases in between. Germline V gene sequence: CDR1 SGHRS, CDR2 YFSETQ. Study conclusions and caveats: It was a small share of clonotypes that appeared in both CD4 and CD8 compartments. Most primary-vaccination clones recurred post-booster (around 95% CD4, over 70% CD8).

Making TCR cDNA involved 5'RACE template switching, which added UMIs and a universal primer site. TCRdb independently ran MiXCR on the 5' RACE reads; one entry per CDR3 protein. Seen here are 14,000 or so distinct CDR3 sequences, about 7.1% observed once, and the top ten hold 1.5% to 2%. The sequencing here drew on PBMCs, either bulk or a sorted T-cell subset (CD4+, CD8+, memory, or dextramer-sorted; not recorded which), taken on the day of the yellow fever booster vaccination. This receptor was taken from a man aged 18 to 30 who received the YFV17D yellow fever vaccine. The chain joins TRBV5-1 to TRBJ2-1; maybe TRBD2 (5 bases). The CDR3 sequence is CASSFELAHGNEQFF. The CDR3 DNA reads as TGCGCCAGCAGCTTTGAGCTAGCCCATGGGAATGAGCAGTTCTTC.